Described below is a single TCR beta chain sequence and its context. The clone's antigen remains unknown. The record has no base qualities; no much larger clone is one base away. The entry originates in a study of T cell changes during pregnancy in multiple sclerosis (dated by TCRdb to the late 2010s). For context, the study as a whole: Changes in the T cell repertoire over the course of pregnancy were examined in this study in women with multiple sclerosis.

The cysteine opens and the phenylalanine closes a CDR3 of 16 amino acids. The sequence is cut down to CDR3 DNA, 48 bases in frame from base 1. After removal of 2 bases from V and 3 bases from J, the junction retains 6 bases not matched to a gene. CDR1 and CDR2 (SGDLS, YYNGEE) derive from the germline V gene. Preparation of the library involved the immunoSEQ multiplex PCR assay. This is the immuneACCESS table as TCRdb keeps it, with only in-frame sequences that have V and J called. A part of the clones is gone; compared with another copy, unresolved V genes explain less than half, and the rest is unexplained. The table for this sample lists tens of thousands of clones; 80% to 95% of them were counted only once. In total, the top ten clones hold approximately 1.3% of the sample.

Sequences were derived from peripheral blood, sampled in the third trimester of pregnancy. This TCR came from a female donor in good health, enrolled as a control in a pregnancy study. Here the chain combines TRBV9 and TRBJ1-1; TRBD1 lines up with 11 middle nucleotides. The base sequence is TGTGCCAGCAGCGTGGGGACAGGGGGTACGGACACTGAAGCTTTCTTT. It codes for CASSVGTGGTDTEAFF.